The clone carrying this TCR beta chain showed up many times. Its antigen is as yet unknown. TCRdb re-called the multiplex PCR reads through MiXCR, storing one row per CDR3 protein. The sample holds 130,000 or so distinct CDR3 sequences, 21% seen once. The data stem from a study of breast tumors, draining lymph nodes, adjacent tissues. Findings of the study overall: Most tumor T cells seemingly derive from lymph node, then expand in tumor. Compared with lymph nodes, tumors were less diverse; compared with nontumor tissue, more. Tumor and nontumor repertoires were significantly more similar in luminal-like than in basal-like breast cancer.

The lymph nodes were axillary draining lymph nodes from breast cancer patients. The sequenced material came from axillary lymph node tissue. This TCR was sampled from a female donor with breast cancer. Some clones in this sample may be carry-over from other donors' samples.

CDR3: CSASEMASNQPQHF. CDR3 nucleotides: TGCAGTGCTAGTGAAATGGCTAGCAATCAGCCCCAGCATTTT. This chain joins TRBV20-1 and TRBJ1-5, with no clear D. The CDR3 is made up of 14 amino acids. Germline V lookup: CDR1 DFQATT, CDR2 SNEGSKA (reference sequence). Trimming took off 3 bases at V and 0 bases at J, with 9 bases between the two ends.